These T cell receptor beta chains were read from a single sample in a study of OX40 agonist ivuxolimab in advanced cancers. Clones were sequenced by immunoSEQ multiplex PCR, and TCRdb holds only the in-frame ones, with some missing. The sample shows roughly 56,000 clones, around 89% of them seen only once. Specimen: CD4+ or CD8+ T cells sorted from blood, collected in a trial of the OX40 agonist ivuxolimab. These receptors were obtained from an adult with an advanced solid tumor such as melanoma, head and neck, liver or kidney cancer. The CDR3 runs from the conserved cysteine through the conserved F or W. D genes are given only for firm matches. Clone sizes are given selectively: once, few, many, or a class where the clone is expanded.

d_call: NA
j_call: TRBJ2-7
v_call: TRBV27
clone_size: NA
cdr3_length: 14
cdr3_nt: TGTGCCAGCAGTAAATCCGGGACGGTCTACGAGCAGTACTTC
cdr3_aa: CASSKSGTVYEQYF

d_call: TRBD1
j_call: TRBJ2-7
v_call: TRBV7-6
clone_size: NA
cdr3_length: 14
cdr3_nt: TGTGCCAGCAGCTACGGGACAGGGGATTACGAGCAGTACTTC
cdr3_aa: CASSYGTGDYEQYF

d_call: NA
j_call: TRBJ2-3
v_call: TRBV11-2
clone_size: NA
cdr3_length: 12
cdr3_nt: TGTGCCAGCAGCTTACGTACAGATACGCAGTATTTT
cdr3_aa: CASSLRTDTQYF

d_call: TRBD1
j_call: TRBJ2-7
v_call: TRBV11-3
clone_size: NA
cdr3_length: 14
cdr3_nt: TGTGCCAGCAGCGACCGGGACAGGGGCCACGAGCAGTACTTC
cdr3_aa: CASSDRDRGHEQYF

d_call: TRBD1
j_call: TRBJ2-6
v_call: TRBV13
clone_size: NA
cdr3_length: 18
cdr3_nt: TGTGCCAGCAGTTCGCCGGGACAGGGATTGCCCGGGGCCAACGTCCTGACTTTC
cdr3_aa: CASSSPGQGLPGANVLTF

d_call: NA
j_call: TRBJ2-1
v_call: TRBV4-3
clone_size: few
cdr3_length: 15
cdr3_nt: TGCGCCAGCAGCCAAGATCGAGGGGTGCGGAATGAGCAGTTCTTC
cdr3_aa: CASSQDRGVRNEQFF

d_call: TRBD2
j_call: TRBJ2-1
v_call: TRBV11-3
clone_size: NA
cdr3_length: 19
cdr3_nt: TGTGCCAGCAGCACCGTAGCGGGAGGAGGTGGGACTTATTTTTATGAGCAGTTCTTC
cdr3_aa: CASSTVAGGGGTYFYEQFF

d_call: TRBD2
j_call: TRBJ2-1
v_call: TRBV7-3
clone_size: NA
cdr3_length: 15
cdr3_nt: TGTGCCAGCAGCGCTCTAGCGGGAGGGTACAATGAGCAGTTCTTC
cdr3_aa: CASSALAGGYNEQFF

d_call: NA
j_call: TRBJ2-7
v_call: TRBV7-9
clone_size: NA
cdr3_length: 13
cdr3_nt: TGTGCCAGCAGCCGCCGGGAAGTCTACGAGCAGTACTTC
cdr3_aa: CASSRREVYEQYF

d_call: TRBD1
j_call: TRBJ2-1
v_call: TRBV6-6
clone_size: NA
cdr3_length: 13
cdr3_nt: TGTGCCAGCAGGTTACAGGGGGGCAATGAGCAGTTCTTC
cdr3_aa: CASRLQGGNEQFF

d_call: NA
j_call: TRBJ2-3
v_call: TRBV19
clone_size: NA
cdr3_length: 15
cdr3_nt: TGTGCCAGTAGCCCGCGGGACACCAGCACAGATACGCAGTATTTT
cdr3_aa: CASSPRDTSTDTQYF

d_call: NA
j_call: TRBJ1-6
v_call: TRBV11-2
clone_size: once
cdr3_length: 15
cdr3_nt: TGTGCCAGCAGCTTAAGTCCCCCAGTCAATTCACCCCTCCACTTT
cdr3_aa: CASSLSPPVNSPLHF

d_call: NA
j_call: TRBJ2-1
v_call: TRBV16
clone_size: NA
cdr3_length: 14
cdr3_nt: TGTGCCAGCAGAGATAGGGGGATGAACAATGAGCAGTTCTTC
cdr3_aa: CASRDRGMNNEQFF

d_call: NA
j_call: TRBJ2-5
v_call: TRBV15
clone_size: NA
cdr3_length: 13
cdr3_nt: TGTGCCACCTCAGAGACAAACTCGGAGACCCAGTACTTC
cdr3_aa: CATSETNSETQYF

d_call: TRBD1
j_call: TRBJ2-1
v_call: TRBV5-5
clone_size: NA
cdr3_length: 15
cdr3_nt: TGTGCCAGCAGCTTAACCGGGACAGGGGTCAATGAGCAGTTCTTC
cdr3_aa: CASSLTGTGVNEQFF

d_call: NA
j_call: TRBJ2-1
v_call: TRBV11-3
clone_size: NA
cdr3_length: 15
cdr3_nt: TGTGCCAGCAGCTTAGGTTTCGAGTTCTACAATGAGCAGTTCTTC
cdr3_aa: CASSLGFEFYNEQFF

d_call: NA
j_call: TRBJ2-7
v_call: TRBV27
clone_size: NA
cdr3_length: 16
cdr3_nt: TGTGCCAGCAGTCGCTCGCAGGGGACCCTCTCCTACGAGCAGTACTTC
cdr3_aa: CASSRSQGTLSYEQYF

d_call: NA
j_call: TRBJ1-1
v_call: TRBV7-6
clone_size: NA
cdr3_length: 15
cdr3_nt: TGTGCCAGCACGCTGGCGGGGGCCAGGGGTACTGAAGCTTTCTTT
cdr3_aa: CASTLAGARGTEAFF

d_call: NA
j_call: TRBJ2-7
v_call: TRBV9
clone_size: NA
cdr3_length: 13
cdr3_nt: TGTGCCAGCAGCGTAGATCCCCCGGACGAGCAGTACTTC
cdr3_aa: CASSVDPPDEQYF

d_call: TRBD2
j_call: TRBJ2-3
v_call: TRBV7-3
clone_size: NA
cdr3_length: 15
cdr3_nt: TGTGCCAGCAGCCCGGGCGGGGGACCCACAGATACGCAGTATTTT
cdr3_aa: CASSPGGGPTDTQYF